This record covers a single T cell receptor beta chain. The antigen is unknown. This specimen belongs to a study of T-cell reconstitution after alpha-beta-depleted transplantation in children. Unique molecular identifiers tagged the TCRbeta library. TCRdb used MiXCR to reprocess the PCR reads, holding one entry per CDR3 protein. The sample records around 700,000 distinct CDR3 sequences, roughly 14% being singletons. Trimming cost V 3 bases and J 1 base, with 16 bases left between them. Per the germline V gene, CDR1 is LGHDT and CDR2 is YNNKEL (reference sequence). This CDR3 has 16 residues. Whole-study findings and limits: Several hundred expanded graft clones reportedly gave rise to the alpha-beta T cells present about two months after transplant. Most T-cell counts and diversity one year after the transplant came from T cells that were newly produced.

V and J are TRBV3-1 and TRBJ2-7; D not resolved. This receptor was obtained from a girl aged 2-10 years with congenital amegakaryocytic thrombocytopenia, due to receive a stem cell transplant. Sequencing was performed on PBMCs, taken before TCRalphabeta/CD19-depleted stem cell transplant. The CDR3, as DNA: TGTGCCAGCAGCCAGGTAGTCGACACCTTTTCCTACGAGCAGTACTTC. This encodes CASSQVVDTFSYEQYF.